A selection of T cell receptor beta chains follows, all from one sample in a study of blood T cell repertoires in COVID-19. The repertoire was sequenced with immunoSEQ multiplex PCR; TCRdb's copy has only in-frame clones and lacks some. Here the sample spans 35,000 to 45,000 clones, almost 85% being singletons. Sequenced sample: peripheral blood. These receptors were collected from a human donor in a cohort sampled during active COVID-19. Both conserved end residues are part of each CDR3. The D gene is left open where the match is weak. Rows give clone size only sometimes, using once, few, many, or a class for an expanded clone.

size	V	length	D	J	DNA	CDR3
-	TRBV30	16	TRBD1	TRBJ1-3	TGTGCCTGGAGTGCTTGGAGTACAGGGGGTGGAAACACCATATATTTT	CAWSAWSTGGGNTIYF
-	TRBV5-1	14	-	TRBJ2-2	TGCGCCAGCAGCCCGCAGGGGGGAGCCGGGGAGCTGTTTTTT	CASSPQGGAGELFF
-	TRBV5-6	15	TRBD2	TRBJ2-1	TGTGCCAGCAGCCTAGGGACTAGCGGAGCCAATGAGCAGTTCTTC	CASSLGTSGANEQFF
-	TRBV7-6	16	TRBD1	TRBJ2-7	TGTGCCAGCAGCCCCAGCCCGGGACAGGGGGCCTACGAGCAGTACTTC	CASSPSPGQGAYEQYF
few	TRBV10-3	12	-	TRBJ1-2	TGTGCCATCTCGGCGGGGAACTATGGCTACACCTTC	CAISAGNYGYTF
-	TRBV28	14	-	TRBJ1-1	TGTGCCAGCAGTTTGGGTCAGGAGGACACTGAAGCTTTCTTT	CASSLGQEDTEAFF
-	TRBV6-2/TRBV6-3	14	-	TRBJ2-5	TGTGCCAGCAGTCGGACGGGGGTCCCAGAGACCCAGTACTTC	CASSRTGVPETQYF
few	TRBV7-6	14	-	TRBJ1-3	TGTGCCAGCAGCTTATCAGGGACTGGAAACACCATATATTTT	CASSLSGTGNTIYF
-	TRBV11-2	14	TRBD1	TRBJ1-2	TGTGCCAGCAGCCCCACAGGGGGCAACTATGGCTACACCTTC	CASSPTGGNYGYTF
-	TRBV30	12	-	TRBJ1-2	TGTGCCTGGAGTGGAGGAACGAATGGCTACACCTTC	CAWSGGTNGYTF
-	TRBV7-7	15	-	TRBJ2-5	TGTGCCAGCAGCTTAGGAGGGTCACCTCAAGAGACCCAGTACTTC	CASSLGGSPQETQYF
-	TRBV12-5	15	TRBD2	TRBJ2-7	TGTGCTAGTGGTTTGGTGAGGACTAGTGGATACGAGCAGTACTTC	CASGLVRTSGYEQYF
-	TRBV14	13	-	TRBJ1-1	TGTGCCAACAGCCTAGACCCGTACACTGAAGCTTTCTTT	CANSLDPYTEAFF
-	TRBV30	17	TRBD2	TRBJ2-1	TGTGCCTGGACTAAACTAGCGGGAGGGCCAAAGTACAATGAGCAGTTCTTC	CAWTKLAGGPKYNEQFF
-	TRBV7-9	16	TRBD2	TRBJ2-1	TGTGCCAGCAGCTCGACTAGCGGGAGAGTTGTGAATGAGCAGTTCTTC	CASSSTSGRVVNEQFF
-	TRBV2	20	TRBD2	TRBJ2-6	TGTGCCAGCCTACCACCCCTATTTCGGGGGGAGAAAGGTGGGGCCAACGTCCTGACTTTC	CASLPPLFRGEKGGANVLTF
-	TRBV28	16	TRBD2	TRBJ2-2	TGTGCCAGCAGTTTGGACACTAGCGGGATAGCCGGGGAGCTGTTTTTT	CASSLDTSGIAGELFF
-	TRBV12-3/TRBV12-4	13	TRBD2	TRBJ2-7	TGTGCCAGCAGTCGTGGGACTAGTCTTGAGCAGTACTTC	CASSRGTSLEQYF
-	TRBV5-6	15	-	TRBJ2-5	TGTGCCAGCAGCTTGGCCGGGGGACGGGCAAAGGCCCAGTACTTC	CASSLAGGRAKAQYF
-	TRBV27	14	-	TRBJ1-2	TGTGCCAGCAGTTTATCGGGCCAGGGTTATGGCTACACCTTC	CASSLSGQGYGYTF
-	TRBV11-2	19	TRBD2	TRBJ2-3	TGTGCCAGCAGCTTGGGGCGCGGGCTAGCGGGAGGGCACACTGATACGCAGTATTTT	CASSLGRGLAGGHTDTQYF
-	TRBV5-1	14	-	TRBJ1-1	TGCGCCAGCAGCTTGCTTCAGGGGCGGACTGAAGCTTTCTTT	CASSLLQGRTEAFF